This T cell receptor beta chain was documented in a study of T cell responses to AZD1222 COVID-19 vaccine. Regarding the study as a whole: Spike-wide coverage was observed for vaccine-associated CD4 TCRs, with dominant responses at 160-218 and 743-854. Possibly, clonal diversity was underestimated; donors were largely white British and included more females.

Regarding this clone: Its specificity is not known.

The method was immunoSEQ multiplex PCR; TCRdb's version includes in-frame clones alone and lacks a portion of them. Of about 39,000 clones in the sample, about nine tenths were seen once. The germline V gene encodes CDR1 SGHNT and CDR2 YYREEE (reference sequence). The CDR3 is 16 residues long. Trimming stripped 1 base from V and 2 bases from J, with 12 bases between. V is TRBV5-4 and J is TRBJ2-2, with unresolved D. Sequencing used peripheral blood, obtained 28 days after the second dose of the MenACWY control vaccine. The sequence came from an adult who received the MenACWY meningococcal vaccine as a control. In DNA form, the CDR3 reads TGTGCCAGCAGCTTGATAAAGGGTTTTAACACCGGGGAGCTGTTTTTT. Its protein product is CASSLIKGFNTGELFF. The complete variable domain, with remaining parts taken from reference TRBV5-4 and TRBJ2-2, reads ETGVTQSPTHLIKTRGQQVTLRCSSQSGHNTVSWYQQALGQGPQFIFQYYREEENGRGNFPPRFSGLQFPNYSSELNVNALELDDSALYLCASSLIKGFNTGELFFGEGSRLTVL.